Following are 32 T cell receptor beta chains from one sample sequenced in a study of human T cells and chemical hapten exposure. TCRdb called the RACE reads again in MiXCR, with one record for every CDR3 protein. This sample has over 85,000 distinct CDR3 sequences; 9.5% to 15% occur once, and the top ten carry roughly 2.1%. As for time point: patch test 1, 2 weeks after DPC sensitization. The treatment was: therapeutic diphenylcyclopropenone sensitization with weekly scalp DPC. This material consisted of whole blood, taken in connection with sensitization to the hapten diphenylcyclopropenone (DPC). These TCRs come from a middle-aged woman with alopecia areata. Some clones in this sample may be carry-over from other donors' samples.

This clonotype was detected ten times or more. The J gene is TRBJ2-5, the V gene TRBV11-2; possible D gene TRBD2, 6 bases. This CDR3 region has 14 residues. Trimming removed 6 bases at V and 1 base at J, with 12 bases between. From germline, CDR1 is SGHAT and CDR2 FQNNGV. Here the CDR3 DNA reads TGTGCCAGCAGTTCGGGACTGGTCCAAGAGACCCAGTACTTC. Protein product: CASSSGLVQETQYF.

The CDR3 region is CATLGPSGSNWDTGELFF. The CDR3 coding sequence is TGTGCCACCTTAGGGCCTAGCGGGAGTAATTGGGACACCGGGGAGCTGTTTTTT. The chain employs TRBV24-1 and TRBJ2-2; 10 bases fit TRBD2. V dropped 9 bases and J dropped 3; count of bases not matched to a gene: 15. The CDR3 loop spans 18 amino acids. The germline gives CDR1 KGHDR, CDR2 SFDVKD.

This chain links TRBV7-3 with TRBJ2-2; perhaps TRBD1 as D (6 bases). CDR1 is SGHTA, CDR2 FQGTGA, per germline. The CDR3 runs to 14 residues. Trimming cost V 2 bases and J 4 bases, with 8 bases left between them. The DNA of the CDR3 is TGTGCCAGCAGCTTATCAGGGGTCACCGGGGAGCTGTTTTTT. Translation gives CASSLSGVTGELFF. Based on the CDR3 plus reference TRBV7-3 and TRBJ2-2, the full variable domain is GAGVSQTPSNKVTEKGKYVELRCDPISGHTALYWYRQSLGQGPEFLIYFQGTGAADDSGLPNDRFFAVRPEGSVSTLKIQRTERGDSAVYLCASSLSGVTGELFFGEGSRLTVL.

The chain has TRBV2 and TRBJ1-1; the D is unclear. V was pared by 7 bases and J by 3 bases, with 9 bases between. Germline values: CDR1 SNHLY, CDR2 FYNNEI. This CDR3 region has 12 residues. The CDR3 protein is CASKRRDTEAFF. The DNA of the CDR3 is TGTGCCAGCAAGAGGAGAGACACTGAAGCTTTCTTT.

This clonotype was counted a few times. The rearrangement uses TRBV7-2 and TRBJ2-2; D is uncertain. Germline V gene lookup returns CDR1 SGHTA and CDR2 FQGNSA. Trimming took off 7 bases at V and 7 bases at J, with 10 bases between the two ends. The CDR3 runs to 12 residues. Here the CDR3 DNA reads TGTGCCAGCACCCCATCAGTCGGGGAGCTGTTTTTT. It codes for CASTPSVGELFF.

This clonotype was observed a few times. The chain couples TRBV5-4 to TRBJ2-2, with 8 positions matching TRBD1. This CDR3 spans 13 amino acids. Losses at the gene ends were 10 bases for V and 7 bases for J; bases not matched to a gene: 9. Per the germline V gene, CDR1 is SGHNT and CDR2 is YYREEE (reference sequence). The DNA of the CDR3 is TGTGCCGTAGGGACAGGAGCGATCGGGGAGCTGTTTTTT. This codes for CAVGTGAIGELFF.

This clonotype occurred many times. In DNA form, the CDR3 reads TGTGCCAGCAGTTTTAGGGCAGGGCCCGAAGCTTTCTTT. Residues: CASSFRAGPEAFF. The chain has TRBV12-3 or TRBV12-4 and TRBJ1-1; D perhaps matches TRBD1 (5 bases). The CDR3 has 13 amino acids. V lost 3 bases and J 8 bases, leaving 13 bases between the germline ends.

This clonotype has just a few counts. The chain carries TRBV7-9 and TRBJ1-2, with 8 bases that match TRBD1. J was trimmed by 3 bases and V by 5 bases; bases with no gene match: 11. Germline V CDR1 and CDR2: SEHNR, FQNEAQ (reference sequence). The CDR3 extends over 16 amino acids. CDR3 amino acids: CASSGPGTGFDYGYTF. In DNA, the CDR3 is TGTGCCAGCAGCGGGCCCGGGACAGGATTTGACTATGGCTACACCTTC.

This clonotype occurred many times. At one boundary the junction diverges from the germline segment, which might be a read error. The chain employs TRBV7-7 and TRBJ2-5; D not resolved. CDR3 length: 13 amino acids. Germline V gene lookup returns CDR1 SSHAT and CDR2 FNYEAQ (reference sequence). CDR3 sequence (DNA): TGTGCTAGCAGCTTAGCTAGGGATGAGACCCAGTACTTC. Protein product: CASSLARDETQYF.

This clonotype was recorded a few times. The gene calls are TRBV29-1 and TRBJ2-3; TRBD1 agrees at 7 bases. V lost 7 bases to trimming and J lost 2 bases; unmatched junction nucleotides: 9. The germline V gene encodes CDR1 SQVTM and CDR2 ANQGSEA. This CDR3 is 14 amino acids long. Written as DNA, the CDR3 is TGCAGCGGCGATGACAGGGCCCTCACAGATACGCAGTATTTT. Its protein is CSGDDRALTDTQYF.

This clonotype occurred a few times. V gene TRBV4-3 combines with J gene TRBJ2-7; 8 bases align to TRBD2. The CDR3 extends over 15 amino acids. Germline V CDR1 and CDR2: LGHNA, YSLEER. Unmatched junction bases numbered 7, after V lost 4 bases and J lost 2 bases. This chain's CDR3 is CASSPGGGMAYEQYF. The CDR3 bases are TGCGCCAGCAGCCCTGGCGGGGGGATGGCCTACGAGCAGTACTTC.

The chain uses TRBV7-3 and TRBJ2-2; no clear D. With 0 bases removed from V and 4 bases from J, the gap between germline ends came to 6 bases. Germline V gives CDR1 SGHTA, CDR2 FQGTGA. CDR3 size: 14 residues. CDR3 bases: TGTGCCAGCAGCTTAACCTATGTCACCGGGGAGCTGTTTTTT. It is translated as CASSLTYVTGELFF.

This clonotype has a count of ten or more. This chain uses TRBV19 with TRBJ2-1; D is tentatively TRBD1 or TRBD2 (6 bases each). From germline, CDR1 is LNHDA and CDR2 SQIVND (reference sequence). Trimming took 3 bases from V and 3 from J, leaving 15 bases between them. The CDR3 totals 16 residues. Here the CDR3 reads CASSIRGTTIYNEQFF. The CDR3 DNA is TGTGCCAGTAGTATCCGCGGGACAACGATCTACAATGAGCAGTTCTTC.

Only a few counts were recorded for this clonotype. CDR3 protein: CASSWGEDGKQYF. The CDR3, as DNA: TGTGCCAGCAGTTGGGGGGAGGATGGCAAGCAGTACTTC. This chain connects TRBV12-3 or TRBV12-4 to TRBJ2-7; tentative D call: TRBD2 (6 bases). V lost 4 bases, J lost 8 bases, and 15 bases lay in between. The CDR3 is 13 amino acids.

This clonotype occurred a few times. The genes are TRBV20-1 and TRBJ2-1; 9 bases agree with TRBD2. The CDR3 is 18 amino acids. V lost 3 bases to trimming and J lost 0 bases; unmatched junction nucleotides: 12. Per the germline V gene, CDR1 is DFQATT and CDR2 is SNEGSKA (reference sequence). CDR3 in amino acids: CSARDNLAGLSSYNEQFF. DNA of the CDR3: TGCAGTGCTAGGGATAATCTAGCGGGGTTAAGCTCCTACAATGAGCAGTTCTTC.

The J gene is TRBJ2-5, the V gene TRBV7-9; D gene unclear. Germline V gives CDR1 SEHNR, CDR2 FQNEAQ (reference sequence). The CDR3 contains 14 residues. V lost 2 bases and J lost 3, with 10 bases in between. The CDR3 DNA is TGTGCCAGCAGCTTAAGTCAGACCAAAGAGACCCAGTACTTC. It specifies CASSLSQTKETQYF.

This clonotype came up a few times. The V and J genes are TRBV9 and TRBJ2-2; unclear D gene. The CDR3 is 15 residues long. Germline V gene lookup returns CDR1 SGDLS and CDR2 YYNGEE. Trimming stripped 0 bases from V and 5 bases from J, with 11 bases between. CDR3 protein: CASSVVGGITGELFF. CDR3 sequence (DNA): TGTGCCAGCAGCGTAGTGGGCGGAATAACCGGGGAGCTGTTTTTT.

V and J are TRBV20-1 and TRBJ2-1, with TRBD1 matching 7 bases. Germline-derived CDR1 and CDR2 are DFQATT and SNEGSKA (reference sequence). The length of the CDR3 is 13 residues. V gave up 2 bases and J gave up 4 bases; unmatched junction bases: 2. The CDR3 is CSARRQGYNEQFF. The CDR3 region has the DNA TGCAGTGCTAGAAGACAGGGATACAATGAGCAGTTCTTC.

The chain uses TRBV20-1 and TRBJ1-1, with D unclear. V was pared by 4 bases and J by 0 bases, with 12 bases between. CDR3 size: 14 residues. Germline lookup yields CDR1 DFQATT and CDR2 SNEGSKA (reference sequence). For the CDR3, the DNA is TGCAGTGCTATGATCCCCCCACTGAACACTGAAGCTTTCTTT. Its translation is CSAMIPPLNTEAFF.

There are a few counts of this clonotype. The CDR3 DNA reads as TGTGCCAGCAAAAGGGAGGGGATTGGAGCCTATGGCTACACCTTC. It is translated as CASKREGIGAYGYTF. The rearrangement links TRBV27 to TRBJ1-2, with a weak D call TRBD1 (5 bases). Trimming removed 7 bases from V and 4 bases from J, with 19 bases in between. This CDR3 is built from 15 residues. Looked up from germline, CDR1 is MNHEY and CDR2 is SMNVEV (reference sequence).

V and J are TRBV18 and TRBJ2-3; D not resolved. The CDR3 has 15 residues. V gave up 3 bases and J gave up 6 bases, with 16 bases separating them. Looked up from germline, CDR1 is KGHSH and CDR2 is LQKENI. In DNA form, the CDR3 reads TGTGCCAGCTCACCGTTCCGGCAGAACACGGATACGCAGTATTTT. As protein: CASSPFRQNTDTQYF. Full variable domain (missing parts from reference TRBV18 and TRBJ2-3): NAGVMQNPRHLVRRRGQEARLRCSPMKGHSHVYWYRQLPEEGLKFMVYLQKENIIDESGMPKERFSAEFPKEGPSILRIQQVVRGDSAAYFCASSPFRQNTDTQYFGPGTRLTVL.

This clonotype was seen a single time. Since a much larger clone is just one base distant, this may be a read error. The chain combines TRBV12-3 or TRBV12-4 with TRBJ1-1, with D uncertain. The CDR3 runs to 13 residues. The V end lost 8 bases, the J end lost 3 bases, and 13 bases lay between the germline ends. The CDR3 spells CASRREMYTEAFF. In DNA form, the CDR3 reads TGTGCCAGCCGCCGGGAGATGTACACTGAAGCTTTCTTT.

This chain connects TRBV4-3 to TRBJ2-7; 11 positions match TRBD1. V trimming: 3 bases; J trimming: 4 bases; junction bases outside the gene matches: 5. Germline CDR1 and CDR2: LGHNA and YSLEER. The CDR3 extends over 15 amino acids. CDR3 coding DNA: TGCGCCAGCAGCCAGGACAGGGGGCGCCTGTACGAGCAGTACTTC. Its translation: CASSQDRGRLYEQYF.

This clonotype was seen only a few times. The chain carries TRBV28 and TRBJ2-1; a weak D match, TRBD2 (5 bases). The CDR3 covers 13 residues. The germline gives CDR1 MDHEN, CDR2 SYDVKM. V was pared by 5 bases and J by 6 bases, with 11 bases between. The CDR3 region has the DNA TGTGCCAGCAGTCTCCGGCGGGCCAATGAGCAGTTCTTC. This translates into CASSLRRANEQFF.

This sequence joins TRBV29-1 and TRBJ1-2; 7 positions agree with TRBD1. The CDR3 consists of 11 residues. Unmatched junction bases numbered 3, after V lost 3 bases and J lost 8 bases. Germline V CDR1 and CDR2: SQVTM, ANQGSEA. The CDR3 loop reads CSVEDRTGYTF. As DNA, the CDR3 is TGCAGCGTTGAGGACAGGACAGGCTACACCTTC.

The V call is TRBV6-2 or TRBV6-3, the J call TRBJ2-3, with a tentative D call TRBD2 (5 bases). Trimming cost V 2 bases and J 4 bases, with 13 bases left between them. The germline CDR1 and CDR2 sequences are MNHEY and SVGEGT. CDR3 length equals 15 residues. The CDR3 loop is CASSYQLVPADTQYF. CDR3 nucleotides: TGTGCCAGCAGTTACCAACTAGTACCCGCAGATACGCAGTATTTT.

In this sample, this clonotype turned up a few times. V gene TRBV7-8 combines with J gene TRBJ1-4; the D is unclear. This CDR3 is built from 15 residues. CDR1 and CDR2 from the germline V gene are SGHVS and FQNEAQ. The V end lost 1 base, the J end lost 0 bases, and 6 bases lay between the germline ends. The CDR3 DNA reads as TGTGCCAGCAGCTTAGTTGGTCCAACTAATGAAAAACTGTTTTTT. It codes for CASSLVGPTNEKLFF.

This clonotype was counted ten times or more. The V gene is TRBV7-9, the J gene TRBJ2-5, with TRBD2 as a possible D gene (5 bases). This CDR3 spans 15 amino acids. V was cut by 5 bases and J by 1 base, with 14 bases left in between. The germline CDR1 and CDR2 sequences are SEHNR and FQNEAQ (reference sequence). The CDR3 loop is CASSVGLSGQETQYF. In DNA form, the CDR3 reads TGTGCCAGCAGCGTCGGGTTAAGCGGCCAAGAGACCCAGTACTTC.

This clonotype has a count of ten or more. The chain employs TRBV11-2 and TRBJ1-2, with no clear D. The germline gives CDR1 SGHAT, CDR2 FQNNGV. The V end was cut by 2 bases, the J end by 7 bases, with 14 bases between. The CDR3 is made up of 14 amino acids. For the CDR3, the DNA is TGTGCCAGCAGCTTAAGTCCAGGCGGCCCTGGCTACACCTTC. It yields the protein CASSLSPGGPGYTF.

This clonotype was counted only a few times. The gene calls are TRBV6-6 and TRBJ2-5, with D uncertain. The germline V gene encodes CDR1 MNHNY and CDR2 SVGAGI (reference sequence). Trimming cost V 6 bases and J 1 base, with 9 bases left between them. The CDR3 runs 13 residues. CDR3 DNA: TGTGCCAGCAGCTCAGGTTTCCAAGAGACCCAGTACTTC. Its translation: CASSSGFQETQYF.

For this clonotype: A much more abundant neighbour one base away suggests this may be a read error. V and J are TRBV11-1 and TRBJ2-3; 7 nucleotides align to TRBD2. This CDR3 has 12 residues. CDR1 is SGHAT, CDR2 FQDESV, per germline (reference sequence). Losses at the gene ends were 5 bases for V and 9 bases for J; bases not matched to a gene: 5. CDR3 loop: CASSRGEGTQYF. DNA for the CDR3: TGTGCCAGCAGCCGTGGGGAGGGGACGCAGTATTTT.

This clonotype has only a few counts. This chain joins TRBV28 and TRBJ1-1; D call uncertain. The length of the CDR3 is 13 residues. The germline V gene encodes CDR1 MDHEN and CDR2 SYDVKM. Trimming pared 6 bases from V and 1 base from J, leaving 9 bases between. The CDR3 loop reads CASRPPWNTEAFF. CDR3 nucleotide sequence: TGTGCCAGCAGACCCCCTTGGAACACTGAAGCTTTCTTT.